This T cell receptor beta chain was sequenced in a study of blood T cell repertoires in COVID-19 (TCRdb year 2020). Looking at the study overall: Samples from collaborators originated in the United States, Italy and Spain and spanned both the acute and convalescent phases of COVID-19. The prospective study material was composed of cDNA or gDNA derived from T cells, B-cell-depleted T cells, or PBMCs. The dataset comprised deeply sampled blood TCRbeta repertoires from subjects exposed to, actively infected with, or recovered from COVID-19. The repertoires were released in a freely available public database intended as a resource for research on the immune response to SARS-CoV-2. The samples were drawn from the first 160 participants of the ongoing ImmuneRACE study and from 1,254 subjects provided by 6 global collaborators. Nearly every sample came with metadata listing a de-identified subject ID, COVID-19 status, age in years and sex. Where available, HLA class I and class II types were taken from metadata supplied by the sample provider and were not determined by assay-based typing.

The germline ends are 11 bases apart after V is trimmed by 3 bases and J by 3 bases. The cysteine opens and the phenylalanine closes a CDR3 of 14 amino acids. CDR3 DNA only is kept here, 42 bases in frame from base 1. CDR1 LNHDA and CDR2 SQIVND were looked up in the germline V gene (reference sequence). To note about this clone: Its antigen is unknown. No clone much larger than this one lies a single base away; base qualities are absent.

TCRbeta CDR3 regions were amplified from genomic DNA using the immunoSEQ Assay, a bias-controlled multiplex PCR. For the original study's pipeline: Nucleated cell counts per sample were estimated from amplification of reference gene primers within the assay. To quantify the absolute abundance of each unique TCRbeta CDR3 rearrangement, sequence reads were collapsed and filtered. For each sample, productive Simpson clonality was calculated by taking the square root of Simpson's diversity index across productive rearrangements. This is the immuneACCESS table as TCRdb keeps it, with only in-frame sequences that have V and J called. A part of the clones is gone; compared with another copy, unresolved V genes explain less than half, and the rest is unexplained. V and J calls and clone size are copied from that table; D and trimming were computed from the DNA. The sample table shows 90,000 or so clones, and approximately 86% are seen once. Under 8.5% of the sample goes to the ten largest clones.

Summary of the overall study and its limitations: How much clinical and demographic metadata was included differed by source and by participant, and the metadata was provided uncurated.

Each collaborating institution followed its own protocols to collect whole blood in K2EDTA tubes. For TCRbeta analysis, collaborators shipped samples in one of three forms: frozen whole blood, isolated PBMCs, or DNA extracted from either of those sample types. The material sequenced was peripheral blood. The receptor comes from a man aged 60-69 years with acute or convalescent COVID-19. The rearranged segments are TRBV19 and TRBJ1-2, and perhaps TRBD1 as D gene, on 5 matching bases. The DNA reads TGTGCCAGTAGTATCGTGGGGCCATACTATGGCTACACCTTC. This encodes CASSIVGPYYGYTF.